The entry that follows covers one T cell receptor (beta chain) sequence. Its target is unknown. This record comes from a study of OX40 agonist ivuxolimab in advanced cancers. On the study more broadly: As their treatment, patients were administered ivuxolimab, an agonistic anti-OX40 (CD134) antibody. Partial responses were achieved by three patients, one with hepatocellular carcinoma and two with cutaneous melanoma. Ivuxolimab was administered intravenously to patients at 0.01 to 10 mg/kg every 2 weeks.

From germline, CDR1 is SGHAT and CDR2 FQNNGV. The CDR3 extends over 13 amino acids. V was pared by 2 bases and J by 6 bases, with 11 bases between. Broader study findings: In the 0.1-3.0 mg/kg groups, partial responders showed among the lowest expansion.

Measured with immunoSEQ multiplex PCR; TCRdb has only the in-frame clones, and not every one. The table lists 95,000 to 150,000 clones, approximately 90% of them singletons. This receptor was obtained from an adult with an advanced solid tumor such as melanoma, head and neck, liver or kidney cancer. The sample in question was CD4+ or CD8+ T cells sorted from blood, obtained in a trial of the OX40 agonist ivuxolimab. This sequence joins TRBV11-2 and TRBJ2-7; D may be TRBD2 (5 bases). The CDR3 DNA follows: TGTGCCAGCAGCTTATTTGAGGGTGCCGAGCAGTACTTC. It is translated as CASSLFEGAEQYF.